Each of the 3 T cell receptor beta chains below was sequenced from the same sample in a study of T cell changes during pregnancy in multiple sclerosis. Assay used: immunoSEQ multiplex PCR; TCRdb lists only in-frame clones, some missing. The profile shows roughly 40,000 clones, 70% to 90% of them singletons. Here the sequenced sample was CD4+ T cells from peripheral blood mononuclear cells, taken in the first trimester of pregnancy. The source is a female donor with multiple sclerosis, enrolled in a pregnancy study.

This chain uses TRBV18 with TRBJ1-4; 7 nucleotides align to TRBD1. The CDR3 loop spans 16 amino acids. With 3 bases clipped from V and 2 bases from J, the junction kept 6 bases outside the gene matches. Germline CDR1 KGHSH, CDR2 LQKENI. The CDR3 sequence: CASSPETGTTNEKLFF. The CDR3 region has the DNA TGTGCCAGCTCACCCGAGACAGGGACCACTAATGAAAAACTGTTTTTT. Full variable domain (outside the CDR3, taken from reference TRBV18 and TRBJ1-4): NAGVMQNPRHLVRRRGQEARLRCSPMKGHSHVYWYRQLPEEGLKFMVYLQKENIIDESGMPKERFSAEFPKEGPSILRIQQVVRGDSAAYFCASSPETGTTNEKLFFGSGTQLSVL.

V and J are TRBV5-1 and TRBJ1-1; D may be TRBD1 (5 bases). Between the trimmed V and J ends, which lost 3 bases and 2 bases, there was a span of 14 bases. The germline V gene encodes CDR1 SGHRS and CDR2 YFSETQ. The CDR3 covers 15 residues. The CDR3 DNA follows: TGCGCCAGCAGCTCCCGGGGGAGAACAAACACTGAAGCTTTCTTT. Translation: CASSSRGRTNTEAFF.

This rearrangement joins TRBV5-1 to TRBJ2-5, with 10 bases identical to TRBD2. Germline CDR1 SGHRS, CDR2 YFSETQ. The CDR3 covers 16 residues. The V and J ends lost 0 bases and 3 bases, in that order; junction bases with no gene match: 5. The CDR3 nucleotides read TGCGCCAGCAGCTTGGCCGGGCTAGCGGGAGAAGAGACCCAGTACTTC. It encodes CASSLAGLAGEETQYF.